The present T cell receptor (beta chain) was sequenced within a study of breast tumors, draining lymph nodes, adjacent tissues. Axillary draining lymph nodes of breast cancer patients supplied the node samples. From the multiplex PCR reads, TCRdb called clonotypes with MiXCR, one entry per CDR3 protein. The sample includes roughly 260,000 distinct CDR3 sequences, 30% to 35% seen only once; the top ten take 1.1%. This sequence was found in a female donor with breast cancer. Some clones in this sample may be carry-over from other donors' samples. The sequencing sample was made of axillary lymph node tissue.

The chain's CDR3 is CSARPTRSGTALYEQYF. CDR3 DNA sequence: TGCAGTGCTAGACCTACCCGAAGCGGGACGGCCCTCTACGAGCAGTACTTC. The rearrangement uses TRBV20-1 and TRBJ2-7, with 7 bases matching TRBD2. Per germline, CDR1 DFQATT and CDR2 SNEGSKA (reference sequence). This CDR3 region has 17 residues. V shed 2 bases and J 3 bases; nucleotides not matched to a gene: 16.